A selection of T cell receptor beta chains follows, all from one sample in a study of OX40 agonist ivuxolimab in advanced cancers. The repertoire was sequenced with immunoSEQ multiplex PCR; TCRdb's copy has only in-frame clones and lacks some. The sample consists of around 76,000 clones, around 81% of them appearing once. Sequencing was performed on CD4+ or CD8+ T cells sorted from blood, taken in a trial of the OX40 agonist ivuxolimab. Receptors were obtained from an adult with an advanced solid tumor such as melanoma, head and neck, liver or kidney cancer. Each CDR3 is given with its conserved first and last residue. D genes are given only for firm matches. Expanded clones are given a class, and other clones once, few, many or no size at all.

V	J	D	size	CDR3	DNA
TRBV5-4	TRBJ2-7	TRBD2	-	CASSLGGGKMAYEQYF	TGTGCCAGCAGCTTGGGCGGGGGTAAGATGGCCTACGAGCAGTACTTC
TRBV6-5	TRBJ1-3	-	-	CASSRDFGTIYF	TGTGCCAGCAGCCGCGATTTTGGCACCATATATTTT
TRBV5-5	TRBJ2-4	TRBD1	-	CASSQGQGGWNIQYF	TGTGCCAGCAGCCAGGGACAGGGAGGTTGGAACATTCAGTACTTC
TRBV2	TRBJ2-7	-	-	CASSASTAVFSSYEQYF	TGTGCCAGCAGTGCGTCGACAGCTGTTTTTTCGAGCTACGAGCAGTACTTC
TRBV4-2	TRBJ2-1	-	-	CASSQGGTGIPPHEQFF	TGTGCCAGCAGCCAAGGAGGAACCGGGATCCCCCCCCATGAGCAGTTCTTC
TRBV5-6	TRBJ1-1	TRBD1	once	CASSRGQGAGTEAFF	TGTGCCAGCAGTCGTGGACAGGGGGCAGGCACTGAAGCTTTCTTT
TRBV28	TRBJ2-5	TRBD1	-	CASTVDRGITRLTQYF	TGTGCCAGCACCGTAGACAGGGGCATCACAAGACTGACCCAGTACTTC
TRBV7-2	TRBJ1-6	TRBD1	-	CASSLEGTGNSPLHF	TGTGCCAGCAGCTTAGAAGGGACAGGGAATTCACCCCTCCACTTT
TRBV28	TRBJ2-1	TRBD1	-	CASSRTGSGNEQFF	TGTGCCAGCAGTCGGACAGGGTCAGGCAATGAGCAGTTCTTC
TRBV11-2	TRBJ1-6	-	once	CASSLQRLARGNSPLHF	TGTGCCAGCAGCTTACAACGTTTAGCACGGGGGAATTCACCCCTCCACTTT
TRBV11-2	TRBJ1-5	-	once	CASSSYGQSNQPQHF	TGTGCCAGCAGCTCCTACGGACAGAGCAATCAGCCCCAGCATTTT
TRBV2	TRBJ2-1	-	few	CASSELGAGRRDEQFF	TGTGCCAGCAGTGAACTCGGGGCAGGACGGCGCGATGAGCAGTTCTTC
TRBV10-1	TRBJ2-5	TRBD2	-	CASSEEDSGSETQYF	TGCGCCAGCAGTGAGGAAGATAGCGGGAGTGAGACCCAGTACTTC
TRBV7-3	TRBJ2-2	TRBD2	-	CASSQAGTTGELFF	TGTGCCAGCAGCCAAGCGGGGACCACCGGGGAGCTGTTTTTT
TRBV5-5	TRBJ2-3	TRBD2	-	CASSGGLAGGGTQYF	TGTGCCAGCAGCGGGGGACTAGCGGGGGGTGGTACGCAGTATTTT
TRBV5-4	TRBJ2-1	TRBD2	-	CASSLRGGSVRDEQFF	TGTGCCAGCAGCCTGAGGGGCGGGAGTGTTCGGGATGAGCAGTTCTTC
TRBV28	TRBJ1-1	-	-	CASSLKLKIQTRMNTEAFF	TGTGCCAGCAGTTTAAAGTTGAAAATCCAAACCCGAATGAACACTGAAGCTTTCTTT
TRBV28	TRBJ1-2	TRBD1	-	CASSLNRGNGYTF	TGTGCCAGCAGTTTAAACAGGGGGAATGGCTACACCTTC
TRBV6-5	TRBJ2-7	-	-	CASSYTIYRVPHEQYF	TGTGCCAGCAGTTACACTATATACAGGGTCCCCCACGAGCAGTACTTC
TRBV5-8	TRBJ2-5	TRBD2	-	CASSGLAQETQYF	TGTGCCAGCAGCGGACTAGCTCAAGAGACCCAGTACTTC
TRBV19	TRBJ2-1	-	-	CASSIEGREGVYNEQFF	TGTGCCAGTAGTATAGAGGGCAGGGAAGGGGTTTACAATGAGCAGTTCTTC
TRBV21-1	TRBJ2-1	-	-	CAIYRGGRTAGGNEQFF	TGTGCCATCTACCGAGGGGGCCGGACAGCGGGAGGGAATGAGCAGTTCTTC
TRBV19	TRBJ2-2	TRBD1	-	CASSINRGHPGTGELFF	TGTGCCAGTAGTATCAACAGGGGTCACCCGGGCACCGGGGAGCTGTTTTTT
TRBV19	TRBJ1-6	TRBD1	-	CASSSNRGIYNSPLHF	TGTGCCAGTAGTTCCAACAGGGGAATCTATAATTCACCCCTCCACTTT
TRBV27	TRBJ2-6	-	-	CASSPEPGGDSGANVLTF	TGTGCCAGCAGTCCAGAGCCCGGGGGCGACTCTGGGGCCAACGTCCTGACTTTC
TRBV28	TRBJ2-1	-	few	CASSSDISSYNEQFF	TGTGCCAGCAGTTCGGACATAAGCTCCTACAATGAGCAGTTCTTC
TRBV7-3	TRBJ2-7	-	once	CASSLSGSYEQYF	TGTGCCAGCAGCTTATCGGGCTCCTACGAGCAGTACTTC
TRBV6-6	TRBJ2-1	-	once	CASRPGTFFYNEQFF	TGTGCCAGCCGTCCAGGGACTTTCTTCTACAATGAGCAGTTCTTC
TRBV29-1	TRBJ2-3	TRBD1	-	CSVESIGTGTDTQYF	TGCAGCGTTGAATCCATAGGGACAGGCACAGATACGCAGTATTTT
TRBV28	TRBJ1-4	-	-	CASSPLGVQLFF	TGTGCCAGCAGTCCCCTGGGGGTGCAACTGTTTTTT
TRBV29-1	TRBJ2-3	-	-	CSVAWGDTQYF	TGCAGCGTAGCCTGGGGGGATACGCAGTATTTT
TRBV30	TRBJ1-2	-	-	CACTQGYYGYTF	TGTGCCTGCACACAGGGCTACTATGGCTACACCTTC
TRBV6-1	TRBJ1-5	-	-	CASSEIGRGRNQPQHF	TGTGCCAGCAGTGAAATCGGCAGGGGTCGGAATCAGCCCCAGCATTTT
TRBV13	TRBJ1-5	TRBD1	-	CASSSRTGYSNQPQHF	TGTGCCAGCAGCAGCCGGACAGGGTATAGCAATCAGCCCCAGCATTTT
TRBV27	TRBJ1-2	-	-	CASSLLGRDGYTF	TGTGCCAGCAGTTTACTAGGACGGGATGGCTACACCTTC
TRBV5-1	TRBJ1-4	TRBD1	-	CASSLAGTGSNEKLFF	TGCGCCAGCAGCTTGGCGGGGACAGGATCTAATGAAAAACTGTTTTTT
TRBV7-3	TRBJ2-1	TRBD2	-	CASSLLAGTASSYNEQFF	TGTGCCAGCAGCCTTTTAGCGGGAACCGCGAGCTCCTACAATGAGCAGTTCTTC
TRBV5-4	TRBJ1-1	-	-	CASSFWGEGTEAFF	TGTGCCAGCAGCTTTTGGGGGGAGGGAACTGAAGCTTTCTTT
TRBV6-5	TRBJ2-1	-	-	CASRASKTSEQFF	TGTGCCAGCAGAGCGAGCAAGACTAGTGAGCAGTTCTTC
TRBV27	TRBJ1-4	-	-	CASSLGGTGREKLFF	TGTGCCAGCAGTCTCGGGGGGACCGGGAGGGAAAAACTGTTTTTT
TRBV11-2	TRBJ2-4	-	once	CASSLDGASRLNIQYF	TGTGCCAGCAGCTTAGATGGGGCCTCGAGGTTGAACATTCAGTACTTC
TRBV27	TRBJ1-5	-	once	CASSPSVYSNQPQHF	TGTGCCAGCAGTCCTTCAGTATATAGCAATCAGCCCCAGCATTTT
TRBV28	TRBJ2-1	TRBD1	-	CASSWTGLRNEQFF	TGTGCCAGCAGCTGGACAGGGCTGAGGAATGAGCAGTTCTTC
TRBV6-5	TRBJ1-6	TRBD1	few	CASSRGRSSSPLHF	TGTGCCAGCAGTAGGGGGCGCTCTAGTTCACCCCTCCACTTT
TRBV4-1	TRBJ2-7	TRBD2	once	CASSHSSGLADGVGEQYF	TGCGCCAGCAGCCATAGTTCGGGACTAGCGGACGGGGTGGGCGAGCAGTACTTC
TRBV2	TRBJ1-6	-	-	CASSVGEGYNSPLHF	TGTGCCAGCAGTGTAGGTGAGGGGTATAATTCACCCCTCCACTTT
TRBV28	TRBJ1-4	TRBD1	-	CASSSRGAANEKLFF	TGTGCCAGCAGTTCCAGGGGGGCGGCTAATGAAAAACTGTTTTTT
TRBV7-3	TRBJ2-3	-	-	CASSLGQYPTDTQYF	TGTGCCAGCAGCTTAGGGCAGTACCCCACAGATACGCAGTATTTT
TRBV28	TRBJ1-1	-	-	CASISNLNTEAFF	TGTGCCAGCATTTCAAACCTGAACACTGAAGCTTTCTTT
TRBV19	TRBJ2-3	TRBD1	-	CASSMLQGGPDTQYF	TGTGCCAGTAGTATGCTACAGGGGGGCCCAGATACGCAGTATTTT